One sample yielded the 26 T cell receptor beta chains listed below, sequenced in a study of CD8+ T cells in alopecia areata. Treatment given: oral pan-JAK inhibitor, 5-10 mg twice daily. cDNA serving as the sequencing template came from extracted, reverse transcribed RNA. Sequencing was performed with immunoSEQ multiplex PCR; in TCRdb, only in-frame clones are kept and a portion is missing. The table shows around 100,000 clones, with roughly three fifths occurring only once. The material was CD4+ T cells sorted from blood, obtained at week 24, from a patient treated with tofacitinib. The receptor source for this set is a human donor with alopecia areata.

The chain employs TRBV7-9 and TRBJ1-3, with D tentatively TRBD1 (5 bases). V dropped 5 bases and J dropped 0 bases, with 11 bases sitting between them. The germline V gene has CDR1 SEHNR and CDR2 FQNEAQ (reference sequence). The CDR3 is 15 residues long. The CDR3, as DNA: TGTGCCAGCAGCCAAAGGGGTAGCTCTGGAAACACCATATATTTT. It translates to CASSQRGSSGNTIYF. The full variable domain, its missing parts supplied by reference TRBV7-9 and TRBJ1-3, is DTGVSQNPRHKITKRGQNVTFRCDPISEHNRLYWYRQTLGQGPEFLTYFQNEAQLEKSRLLSDRFSAERPKGSFSTLEIQRTEQGDSAMYLCASSQRGSSGNTIYFGEGSWLTVV.

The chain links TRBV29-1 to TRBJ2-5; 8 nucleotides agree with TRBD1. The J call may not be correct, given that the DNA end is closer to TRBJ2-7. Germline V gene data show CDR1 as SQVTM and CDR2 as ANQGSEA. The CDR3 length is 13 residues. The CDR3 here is CSVVDRATYEQYF. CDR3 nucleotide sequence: TGCAGCGTAGTGGACAGGGCCACCTACGAGCAGTACTTC.

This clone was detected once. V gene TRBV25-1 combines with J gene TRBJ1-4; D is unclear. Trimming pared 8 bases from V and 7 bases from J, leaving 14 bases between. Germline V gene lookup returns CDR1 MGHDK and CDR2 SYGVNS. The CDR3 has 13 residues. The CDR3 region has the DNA TGTGCCAGCCATAGGGTGGAAGGTGAAAAACTGTTTTTT. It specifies CASHRVEGEKLFF.

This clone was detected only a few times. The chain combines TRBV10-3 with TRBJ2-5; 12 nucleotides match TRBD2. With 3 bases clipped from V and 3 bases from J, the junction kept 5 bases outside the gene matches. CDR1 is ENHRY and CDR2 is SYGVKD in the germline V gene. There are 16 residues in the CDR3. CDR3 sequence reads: CAISDWASGGEETQYF. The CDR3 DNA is TGTGCCATCAGTGATTGGGCTAGCGGGGGGGAAGAGACCCAGTACTTC.

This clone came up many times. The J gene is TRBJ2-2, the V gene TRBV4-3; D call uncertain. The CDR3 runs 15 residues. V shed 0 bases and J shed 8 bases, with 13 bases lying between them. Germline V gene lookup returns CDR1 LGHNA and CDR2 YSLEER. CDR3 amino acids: CASSQDPLRTGELFF. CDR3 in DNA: TGCGCCAGCAGCCAAGATCCCCTACGTACTGGGGAGCTGTTTTTT.

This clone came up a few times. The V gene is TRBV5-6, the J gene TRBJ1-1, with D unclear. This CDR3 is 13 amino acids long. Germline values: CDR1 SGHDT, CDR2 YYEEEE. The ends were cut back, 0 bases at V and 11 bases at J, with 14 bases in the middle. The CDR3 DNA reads TGTGCCAGCAGCTTGGGGTCCCAATCCGCGGCTTTCTTT. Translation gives CASSLGSQSAAFF.

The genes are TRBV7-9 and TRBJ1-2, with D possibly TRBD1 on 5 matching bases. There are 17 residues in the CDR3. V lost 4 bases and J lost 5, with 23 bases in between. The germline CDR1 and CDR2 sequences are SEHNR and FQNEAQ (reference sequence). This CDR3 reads CASSSGGWGTRDYGYTF. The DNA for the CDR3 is TGTGCCAGCAGCTCCGGGGGATGGGGGACCCGAGATTATGGCTACACCTTC.

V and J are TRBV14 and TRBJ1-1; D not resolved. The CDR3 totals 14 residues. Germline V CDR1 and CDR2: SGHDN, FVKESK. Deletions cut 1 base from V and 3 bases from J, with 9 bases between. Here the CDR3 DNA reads TGTGCCAGCAGCCAAGGGGTTCGGGACACTGAAGCTTTCTTT. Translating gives CASSQGVRDTEAFF. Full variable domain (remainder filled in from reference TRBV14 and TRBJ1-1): EAGVTQFPSHSVIEKGQTVTLRCDPISGHDNLYWYRRVMGKEIKFLLHFVKESKQDESGMPNNRFLAERTGGTYSTLKVQPAELEDSGVYFCASSQGVRDTEAFFGQGTRLTVV.

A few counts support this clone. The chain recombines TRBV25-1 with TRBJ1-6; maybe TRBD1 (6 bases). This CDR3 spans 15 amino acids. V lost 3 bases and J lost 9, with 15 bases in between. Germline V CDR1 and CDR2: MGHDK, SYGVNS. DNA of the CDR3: TGTGCCAGCAGTGAGACAAACAGGGCAAGTTCACCCCTCCACTTT. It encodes CASSETNRASSPLHF.

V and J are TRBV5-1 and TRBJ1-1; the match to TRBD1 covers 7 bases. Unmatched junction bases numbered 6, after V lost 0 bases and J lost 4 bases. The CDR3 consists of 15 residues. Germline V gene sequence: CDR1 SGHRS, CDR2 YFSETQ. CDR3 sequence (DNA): TGCGCCAGCAGCTTGGAACAGGGGATGAGCACTGAAGCTTTCTTT. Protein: CASSLEQGMSTEAFF.

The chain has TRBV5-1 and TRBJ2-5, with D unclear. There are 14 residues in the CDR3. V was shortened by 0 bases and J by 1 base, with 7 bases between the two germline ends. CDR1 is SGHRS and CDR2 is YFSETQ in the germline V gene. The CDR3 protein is CASSLGRVQETQYF. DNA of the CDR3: TGCGCCAGCAGCTTGGGAAGGGTCCAAGAGACCCAGTACTTC.

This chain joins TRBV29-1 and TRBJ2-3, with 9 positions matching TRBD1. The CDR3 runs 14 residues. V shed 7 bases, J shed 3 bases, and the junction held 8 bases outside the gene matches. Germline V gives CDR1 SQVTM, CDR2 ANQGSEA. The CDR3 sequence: CSARAGTGTDTQYF. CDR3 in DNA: TGCAGCGCCCGTGCCGGGACAGGGACAGATACGCAGTATTTT.

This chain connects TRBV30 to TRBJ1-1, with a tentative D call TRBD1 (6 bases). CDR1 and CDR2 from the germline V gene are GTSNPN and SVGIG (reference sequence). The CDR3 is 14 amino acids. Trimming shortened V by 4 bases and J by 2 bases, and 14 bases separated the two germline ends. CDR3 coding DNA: TGTGCCTGGACTTGGACAGCTTTCAACACTGAAGCTTTCTTT. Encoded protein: CAWTWTAFNTEAFF.

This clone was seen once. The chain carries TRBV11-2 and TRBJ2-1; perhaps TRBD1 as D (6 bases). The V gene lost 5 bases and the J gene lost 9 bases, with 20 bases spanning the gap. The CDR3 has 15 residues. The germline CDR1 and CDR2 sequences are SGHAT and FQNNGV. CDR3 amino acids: CASSRAGTQRGEQFF. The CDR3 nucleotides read TGTGCCAGCAGCCGGGCCGGGACACAAAGGGGTGAGCAGTTCTTC.

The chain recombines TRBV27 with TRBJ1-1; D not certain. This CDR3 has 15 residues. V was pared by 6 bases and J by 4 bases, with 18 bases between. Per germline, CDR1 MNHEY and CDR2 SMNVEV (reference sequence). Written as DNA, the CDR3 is TGTGCCAGCAGCCAATCGGGTGGAGAGGGCACTGAAGCTTTCTTT. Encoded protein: CASSQSGGEGTEAFF.

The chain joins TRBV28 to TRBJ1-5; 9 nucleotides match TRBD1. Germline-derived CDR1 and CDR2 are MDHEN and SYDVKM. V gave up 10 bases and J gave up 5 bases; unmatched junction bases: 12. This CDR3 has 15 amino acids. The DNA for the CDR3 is TGTGCCAACTCTGCCGGGACAGGGTGGGATCAGCCCCAGCATTTT. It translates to CANSAGTGWDQPQHF.

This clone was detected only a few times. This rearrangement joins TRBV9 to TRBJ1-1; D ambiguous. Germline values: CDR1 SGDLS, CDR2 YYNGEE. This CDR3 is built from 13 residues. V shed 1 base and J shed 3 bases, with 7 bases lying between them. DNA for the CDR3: TGTGCCAGCAGCGTAACTATGGACACTGAAGCTTTCTTT. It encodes CASSVTMDTEAFF.

CDR3 sequence reads: CASSSNDGVNIQYF. The CDR3 DNA reads TGTGCCAGCAGTTCCAACGACGGGGTTAACATTCAGTACTTC. The chain carries TRBV6-6 and TRBJ2-4; D is possibly TRBD2 (5 bases). V gave up 4 bases and J gave up 7 bases, with 14 bases separating them. The CDR3 is made up of 14 amino acids. Germline V lookup: CDR1 MNHNY, CDR2 SVGAGI (reference sequence).

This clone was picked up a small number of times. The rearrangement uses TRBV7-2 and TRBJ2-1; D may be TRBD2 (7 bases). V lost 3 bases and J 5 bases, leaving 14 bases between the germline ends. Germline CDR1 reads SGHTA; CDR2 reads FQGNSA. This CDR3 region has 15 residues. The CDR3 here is CASSFIPGGNNEQFF. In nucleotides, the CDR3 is TGTGCCAGCAGCTTTATCCCGGGGGGCAACAATGAGCAGTTCTTC.

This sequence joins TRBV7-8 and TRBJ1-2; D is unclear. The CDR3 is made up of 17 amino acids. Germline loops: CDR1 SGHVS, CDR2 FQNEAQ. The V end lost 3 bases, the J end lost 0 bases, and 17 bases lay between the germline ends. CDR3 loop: CASSFGGSGATNYGYTF. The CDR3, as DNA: TGTGCCAGCAGCTTCGGAGGGAGCGGCGCGACTAACTATGGCTACACCTTC.

The CDR3 sequence is CASSTGTGPTGELFF. CDR3 nucleotide sequence: TGTGCCAGTAGTACCGGGACAGGGCCCACCGGGGAGCTGTTTTTT. The J gene is TRBJ2-2, the V gene TRBV19, with TRBD1 matching over 9 bases. In germline, CDR1 is LNHDA, CDR2 SQIVND (reference sequence). With V trimmed by 4 bases and J by 4 bases, 4 bases remained unmatched. The CDR3 is made up of 15 amino acids.

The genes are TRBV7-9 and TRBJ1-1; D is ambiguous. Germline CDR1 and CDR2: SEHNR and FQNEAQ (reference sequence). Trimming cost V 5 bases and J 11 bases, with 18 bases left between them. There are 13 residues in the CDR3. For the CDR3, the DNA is TGTGCCAGCAGCGAGCATACTGTAGGTATGGCTTTCTTT. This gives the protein CASSEHTVGMAFF.

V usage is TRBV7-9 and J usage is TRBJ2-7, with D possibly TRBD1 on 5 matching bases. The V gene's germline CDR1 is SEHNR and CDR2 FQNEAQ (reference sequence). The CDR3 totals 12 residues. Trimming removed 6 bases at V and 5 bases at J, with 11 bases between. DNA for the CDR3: TGTGCCAGCAGTCGAGTAGGGGACGAGCAGTACTTC. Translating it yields CASSRVGDEQYF.

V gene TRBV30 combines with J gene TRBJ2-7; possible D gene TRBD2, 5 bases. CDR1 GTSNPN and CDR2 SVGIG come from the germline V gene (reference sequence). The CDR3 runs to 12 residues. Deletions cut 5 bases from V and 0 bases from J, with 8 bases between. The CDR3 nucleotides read TGTGCCTGGGGCCGGGACTCCTACGAGCAGTACTTC. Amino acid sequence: CAWGRDSYEQYF. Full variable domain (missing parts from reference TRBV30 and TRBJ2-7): SQTIHQWPATLVQPVGSPLSLECTVEGTSNPNLYWYRQAAGRGLQLLFYSVGIGQISSEVPQNLSASRPQDRQFILSSKKLLLSDSGFYLCAWGRDSYEQYFGPGTRLTVT.

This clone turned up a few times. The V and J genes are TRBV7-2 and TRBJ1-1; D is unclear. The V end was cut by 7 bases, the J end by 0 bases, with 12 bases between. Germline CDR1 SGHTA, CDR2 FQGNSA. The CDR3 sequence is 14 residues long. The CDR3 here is CASTPSTMNTEAFF. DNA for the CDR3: TGTGCCAGCACCCCCAGCACGATGAACACTGAAGCTTTCTTT.

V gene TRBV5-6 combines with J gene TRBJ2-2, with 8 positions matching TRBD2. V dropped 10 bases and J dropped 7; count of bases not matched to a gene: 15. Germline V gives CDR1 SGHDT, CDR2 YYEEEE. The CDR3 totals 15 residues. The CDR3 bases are TGTGCCTCCCGGCCACTAGCGGCCCAGCGCGGGGAGCTGTTTTTT. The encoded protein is CASRPLAAQRGELFF.